This T cell receptor (beta chain) was captured by sequencing in a study of T cell responses to AZD1222 COVID-19 vaccine (dated by TCRdb to about 2021). Study-level background: AZD1222 recipients given second doses at about 4 weeks or at about 12 weeks were pooled, since spike-specific TCR depth and breadth were not found to differ between the two schedules. TCR sequencing was performed for roughly 250 trial participants, of whom around 210 were given two doses of AZD1222 and around 25 were given two doses of MenACWY control vaccine. Trial participants were enrolled by age into subgroups of 18-55, 56-69 and 70-plus years, and around 150, 28 and 57 TCR-sequenced participants, respectively, were included in these subgroups. Study-wide conclusions, independent of this receptor: Conclusions about previously exposed vaccinees were limited because only six AZD1222 recipients were SARS-CoV-2 seropositive at baseline. CD4 TCRs associated with the vaccine covered the entire spike protein, and the dominant responses were in regions 160-218 and 743-854. Most participants were white British and females outnumbered males, and the authors suggested that clonal diversity may have been underestimated. Reportedly, almost half of the unique spike-specific TCRs recognized epitopes lying outside the regions that are mutated in the B.1.351 and B.1.1.7 variants. After two AZD1222 doses, spike-specific TCR breadth and depth were significantly higher than at day 0 and than in MenACWY recipients. Because no day 14 peak-response samples were available, repertoires were characterized only after the peak T cell response. The 56-69-year group was small, and its depth increase did not reach significance, likely because of low power.

The count of this clone is one. It has no known antigen specificity. No much larger clone exists at a distance of one base, and base qualities are not known. The CDR3 regions of human TCRbeta chains were analyzed by immunosequencing. Processing in the source paper ran as follows. Repertoire TCRs were matched against a reference library of SARS-CoV-2-specific TCRs generated with the MIRA antigen-specificity platform. Breadth was defined as the fraction of unique TCRs that were SARS-CoV-2-associated, and depth was defined as the fraction of total T cells that were SARS-CoV-2-associated. Using the MIRA data, each spike-specific TCR was assigned both to the spike region to which the TCR was reactive and to a CD4 or CD8 class. Log10-transformed breadth and depth values were compared by one-way ANOVA with Sidak's multiple comparisons tests. TCRdb carries this immuneACCESS record with in-frame sequences only. Its versions omit some clonotypes, under half of them owing to an unresolved V gene in the studies checked, with the rest unexplained. V and J calls and clone size follow that table, whereas D and trimming were derived from the DNA. For this sample there are about 120,000 clones; over 85% appear just once. The ten most abundant clones make up 8% to 9.5% of the sample.

A distance of 16 bases separates the germline ends of V and J, which lose 1 base and 7 bases respectively. The CDR3 runs 15 residues from the cysteine to the phenylalanine. This entry keeps only the CDR3 DNA: 45 bases, framed from base 1. For CDR1 and CDR2, the germline V gene lists SGHVS and FQNEAQ. This sample's time point label indicates: baseline before first vaccination. The vaccinee samples were drawn from two UK trials, COV001 and COV002, one of which was a single-blind randomized controlled phase 2/3 trial testing AZD1222 (ChAdOx1 nCoV-19) in healthy adults. For TCRbeta chain sequencing, PBMC samples were collected from trial participants at day 0 and at day 28 after the second dose.

Sequencing was performed on peripheral blood, taken on day 0 of AZD1222 vaccination. Here the chain combines TRBV7-8 and TRBJ1-1; the D gene remains uncertain. The sequence was collected from an adult in good health. The CDR3 corresponds to CASSLDGRREDEAFF. The DNA sequence reads TGTGCCAGCAGCTTAGACGGGCGGAGGGAGGATGAAGCTTTCTTT.